This is a list of T cell receptor beta chains from one sample in a study of T cells in Graves' hyperthyroidism and ophthalmopathy. TCRdb called the multiplex PCR reads again in MiXCR, with one record for every CDR3 protein. Among fewer than 200,000 distinct CDR3 sequences listed, 8% to 9.5% were seen once. Specimen: blood. The receptor source for this set is a woman between 18 and 30 years old with Graves' hyperthyroidism that later progressed to Graves' ophthalmopathy. The CDR3 runs from the conserved cysteine through the conserved F or W. A D gene is named only where the DNA matches it firmly. Where a row states a size, it is once, few, many or the class of an expanded clone; other rows omit it.

J,V,size,D,length,CDR3,DNA
TRBJ1-2,TRBV4-2,.,.,15,CASSQVARVVYGYTF,TGTGCCAGCAGCCAAGTTGCTAGAGTCGTCTATGGCTACACCTTC
TRBJ2-3,TRBV6-1,many,TRBD2,15,CASSEEAGETDTQYF,TGTGCCAGCAGTGAAGAAGCGGGGGAGACAGATACGCAGTATTTT
TRBJ2-3,TRBV7-9,many,TRBD2,18,CASSARLGLAGVTDTQYF,TGTGCCAGCAGCGCAAGACTCGGACTAGCGGGGGTCACAGATACGCAGTATTTT
TRBJ2-3,TRBV28,few,TRBD2,16,CASRGTSGISTGTQYF,TGTGCCAGTCGGGGGACTAGCGGGATCAGCACAGGTACGCAGTATTTT
TRBJ2-5,TRBV12-3/TRBV12-4,many,.,15,CASSALEGRGVAQYF,TGTGCCAGCAGTGCCCTAGAGGGCCGTGGTGTGGCCCAGTACTTC
TRBJ1-6,TRBV5-6,.,TRBD1,15,CASSLVGTGDSPLHF,TGTGCCAGCAGCTTGGTGGGGACAGGGGATTCACCCCTCCACTTT
TRBJ1-5,TRBV29-1,many,.,13,CSVMTDSNQPQHF,TGCAGCGTGATGACAGATAGCAATCAGCCCCAGCATTTT
TRBJ1-6,TRBV7-6,many,TRBD1,17,CASSYLSPGQVNSPLHF,TGTGCCAGCAGCTATCTATCTCCGGGACAGGTGAATTCACCCCTCCACTTT
TRBJ2-1,TRBV29-1,many,TRBD1,13,CSVVGQGGNEQFF,TGCAGCGTTGTGGGACAGGGTGGGAATGAGCAGTTCTTC
TRBJ1-4,TRBV18,few,.,13,CASSPKTGEKLFF,TGTGCCAGCTCACCAAAAACAGGCGAAAAACTGTTTTTT
TRBJ2-1,TRBV28,many,.,12,CASSSRVSEQFF,TGTGCCAGCAGTTCCCGCGTAAGTGAGCAGTTCTTC
TRBJ1-1,TRBV5-4,many,TRBD1,15,CASSLRRTGHTEAFF,TGTGCCAGCAGCTTGCGACGGACAGGTCACACTGAAGCTTTCTTT
TRBJ1-1,TRBV15,many,.,12,CATSGVNTEAFF,TGTGCCACCTCAGGGGTGAACACTGAAGCTTTCTTT
TRBJ1-2,TRBV19,.,.,15,CASSRRDIARYGYTF,TGTGCCAGTAGTAGGAGGGACATCGCTAGGTATGGCTACACCTTC
TRBJ1-1,TRBV20-1,many,TRBD1,12,CSAGTASTEAFF,TGCAGTGCAGGGACAGCCTCTACTGAAGCTTTCTTT
TRBJ1-5,TRBV18,many,.,13,CASSPPGNQPQHF,TGTGCCAGCTCACCACCGGGCAATCAGCCCCAGCATTTT
TRBJ2-5,TRBV20-1,.,.,8,CSVENRYF,TGCAGTGTCGAAAATAGGTACTTC
TRBJ1-3,TRBV2,many,.,17,CASSGGQVEYTGNTIYF,TGTGCCAGCAGTGGGGGGCAGGTGGAGTATACTGGAAACACCATATATTTT
TRBJ1-2,TRBV28,many,.,13,CASSPRGQSGYTF,TGTGCCAGCAGCCCCCGCGGTCAGTCTGGCTACACCTTC
TRBJ2-2,TRBV5-1,many,TRBD2,15,CASSLGGRSTGELFF,TGCGCCAGCAGCTTGGGCGGGAGGAGCACCGGGGAGCTGTTTTTT
TRBJ2-3,TRBV7-8,many,TRBD2,15,CASSSGLAGADTQYF,TGTGCCAGCAGCTCTGGACTAGCGGGGGCAGATACGCAGTATTTT
TRBJ2-1,TRBV2,many,TRBD2,16,CASSGTSGRPYNEQFF,TGTGCCAGCAGTGGGACTAGCGGGAGGCCCTACAATGAGCAGTTCTTC
TRBJ2-5,TRBV7-3,many,TRBD2,15,CASSSQRGGQETQYF,TGTGCCAGCAGTTCGCAGCGGGGGGGTCAAGAGACCCAGTACTTC
TRBJ1-4,TRBV12-3/TRBV12-4,many,TRBD1,16,CASIRTGLARNEKLFF,TGTGCCAGCATCAGGACAGGGTTGGCCAGAAATGAAAAACTGTTTTTT